Each of the 7 T cell receptor beta chains below was sequenced from the same sample in a study of blood T cell repertoires in COVID-19. Clones were sequenced by immunoSEQ multiplex PCR, and TCRdb holds only the in-frame ones, with some missing. The table includes 210,000 or so clones, approximately 80% detected once. Sequenced: PBMCs or T cells enriched from blood (not recorded which). All receptors come from a woman between 40 and 50 years old with acute COVID-19.

The chain has TRBV6-5 and TRBJ1-2; 9 bases align to TRBD1. The CDR3 runs 12 residues. The junction had 3 bases not matched to a gene; V was cut back by 6 bases and J by 7 bases. CDR1 and CDR2 (germline): MNHEY, SVGAGI. CDR3 coding DNA: TGTGCCAGCAGACAGGGGGCGCTTGGCTACACCTTC. Its translation is CASRQGALGYTF.

This rearrangement joins TRBV30 to TRBJ1-3; a possible D gene is TRBD1 (6 bases). The germline V gene has CDR1 GTSNPN and CDR2 SVGIG (reference sequence). The CDR3 consists of 14 residues. Trimming shortened V by 8 bases and J by 0 bases, and 14 bases separated the two germline ends. CDR3 residues: CARGGGLSGNTIYF. For the CDR3, the DNA is TGTGCCCGGGGTGGGGGCCTCTCTGGAAACACCATATATTTT.

CDR3 in DNA: TGTGCCAGGAAAAACAGGGTTCGTTCACCCCTCCACTTT. Translation gives CARKNRVRSPLHF. The J gene is TRBJ1-6, the V gene TRBV2, with D tentatively TRBD1 (6 bases). Per the germline V gene, CDR1 is SNHLY and CDR2 is FYNNEI. Trimming removed 9 bases at V and 9 bases at J, with 15 bases between. CDR3 length equals 13 residues.

This chain connects TRBV6-2 or TRBV6-3 to TRBJ2-5, with D perhaps TRBD2 (5 bases). CDR3 length: 14 amino acids. Germline V gene data show CDR1 as MNHEY and CDR2 as SVGEGT. V lost 4 bases, J lost 4 bases, and 13 bases lay in between. This CDR3 is CASSFRGGGETQYF. The CDR3 DNA reads TGTGCCAGCAGTTTCCGAGGTGGAGGAGAGACCCAGTACTTC.

This clone appeared a single time. The chain links TRBV24-1 to TRBJ1-2; 10 bases line up with TRBD1. The trim removed 4 bases at V and 4 bases at J, leaving 8 bases unmatched. Germline V lookup: CDR1 KGHDR, CDR2 SFDVKD. The CDR3 runs to 16 residues. CDR3 loop: CATSDRGQGGSYGYTF. The CDR3 DNA sequence: TGTGCCACCAGTGACCGAGGACAGGGGGGTAGCTATGGCTACACCTTC.

This chain connects TRBV19 to TRBJ1-1, with D maybe TRBD1 (5 bases). This CDR3 has 14 amino acids. V was pared by 3 bases and J by 5 bases, with 13 bases between. Germline-derived CDR1 and CDR2 are LNHDA and SQIVND (reference sequence). Written as DNA, the CDR3 is TGTGCCAGTAGTATGAATTGGGGGAGGACTGAAGCTTTCTTT. This translates into CASSMNWGRTEAFF.

V and J are TRBV6-2 or TRBV6-3 and TRBJ2-7, with 8 bases matching TRBD1. The germline gives CDR1 MNHEY, CDR2 SVGEGT. The CDR3 is 15 amino acids. V was pared by 4 bases and J by 3 bases, with 8 bases of the junction left unmatched. The CDR3 here is CASSSSGTGDYEQYF. The CDR3 nucleotides read TGTGCCAGCAGTTCTTCCGGGACAGGAGACTACGAGCAGTACTTC.